One T cell receptor (beta chain) is described in this entry. No cognate antigen has been identified for it. Within one base of it there is no much larger clone, and no base qualities were kept. This sample is part of a study of a mutant IDH1 vaccine in newly diagnosed glioma (TCRdb year 2021). Regarding the research as a whole: Across visits V03 through V10, patients got a total of eight vaccinations, given in weeks 1, 3, 5, 7, 11, 15, 19 and 23. Vaccination began 4-6 weeks after radiotherapy alone, or alongside temozolomide cycles in the chemotherapy-containing groups. Of the approximately 32 treated patients, roughly 60% were male and about 40% were female, and the mean age was approximately 40 years. Prior to enrollment, standard therapy consisting of radiotherapy alone, temozolomide alone, or radiochemotherapy with temozolomide had been administered to patients, with the combination being received by most patients. Peripheral blood was drawn at six visits: V03 (baseline), V05, V07, V10, V12 and V13. For exploratory analyses, fewer than 30 treated patients had longitudinal TCRB deep sequencing done wherever samples were available. The paper's findings and limits, for the study overall: PBMC samples for TCRB deep sequencing were selected based on availability. Pseudoprogression appeared unrelated to alterations in the top peripheral T cell clonotypes detected by TCRB sequencing. It was noted by the authors that analyses of patient blood samples could not be reproduced owing to sample limitations. Across multiple MHC alleles, vaccine-induced immune responses were seen in nearly 95% of patients.

V lost 0 bases and J lost 10 bases; the stretch between them is 11 bases long. Looking up the germline V gene yields CDR1 SGHDT and CDR2 YYEEEE. Reading from cysteine to phenylalanine, the CDR3 counts 14 amino acids. CDR3 DNA is the only sequence kept; it has 42 bases, read in frame from the first base. The library relied on the immunoSEQ multiplex PCR assay. Rearranged TCR beta chain sequences were amplified with the hsTCRB Kit following the manufacturer's protocol. An Illumina MiSeq was used to sequence the TCRB libraries. As for how the authors treated the data: Demultiplexing, trimming and gene mapping were performed with the kit vendor's proprietary platform. The clones in this table, taken by TCRdb from immuneACCESS, are in-frame only. Not every clone is retained; where verified, under half of the shortfall comes from an unresolved V gene, and the cause of the rest is unknown. V and J calls and clone size are copied from that table; D and trimming were computed from the DNA. The sample includes approximately 60,000 clones, with around 82% observed a single time. About 3.1% of the sample rests with the top ten.

The time point tag for this specimen amounts to: week 5, during vaccination. Each vaccine dose was 300 ug of a 20-mer mutant IDH1 peptide in Montanide, given subcutaneously with topical imiquimod. All donors had newly diagnosed IDH1-mutant astrocytomas of WHO grade 3 or 4 that showed loss of nuclear ATRX. The samples were drawn from NOA16, a multicentre, single-arm, open-label phase I trial in Germany that tested a mutant IDH1 peptide vaccine in humans for the first time. Genomic DNA for TCRB sequencing was isolated from EDTA blood with the DNeasy Blood and Tissue Kit. The sequence was obtained from a woman aged 18-29 years with glioma. Some clones in this sample may be carry-over from other donors' samples. The V and J segments used are TRBV5-6 and TRBJ1-6, and the D gene may be TRBD1, 6 bases matching. This specimen consisted of PBMCs, obtained from a glioma patient whose treatment included an IDH1 peptide vaccine. In nucleotide form, the sequence is TGTGCCAGCAGCTTGGACAGGGTAGGGTCACCCCTCCACTTT. This codes for CASSLDRVGSPLHF. With all but the CDR3 taken from the reference TRBV5-6 and TRBJ1-6 genes, the full variable domain is: DAGVTQSPTHLIKTRGQQVTLRCSPKSGHDTVSWYQQALGQGPQFIFQYYEEEERQRGNFPDRFSGHQFPNYSSELNVNALLLGDSALYLCASSLDRVGSPLHFGNGTRLTVT.